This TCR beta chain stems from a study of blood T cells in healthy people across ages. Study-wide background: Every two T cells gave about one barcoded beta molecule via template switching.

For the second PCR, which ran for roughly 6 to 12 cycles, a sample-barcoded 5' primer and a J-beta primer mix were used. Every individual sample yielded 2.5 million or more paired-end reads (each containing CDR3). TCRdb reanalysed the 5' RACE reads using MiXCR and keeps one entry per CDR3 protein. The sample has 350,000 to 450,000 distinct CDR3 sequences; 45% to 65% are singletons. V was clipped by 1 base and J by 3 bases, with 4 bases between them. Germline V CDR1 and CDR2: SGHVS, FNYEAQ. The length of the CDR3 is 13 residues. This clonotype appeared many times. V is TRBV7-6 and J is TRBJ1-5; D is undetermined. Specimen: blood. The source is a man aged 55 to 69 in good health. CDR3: CASSLDTNQPQHF. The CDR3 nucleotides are TGTGCCAGCAGCTTAGACACCAATCAGCCCCAGCATTTT. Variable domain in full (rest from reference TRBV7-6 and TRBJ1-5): GAGVSQSPRYKVTKRGQDVALRCDPISGHVSLYWYRQALGQGPEFLTYFNYEAQQDKSGLPNDRFSAERPEGSISTLTIQRTEQRDSAMYRCASSLDTNQPQHFGDGTRLSIL.